The T cell receptor (beta chain) described here comes from a study of human T cells and chemical hapten exposure. TCRdb re-analysed the RACE reads in MiXCR, keeping a single row per CDR3 protein. Of roughly 92,000 distinct CDR3 sequences listed, about 10% were seen once; the top ten hold 3.2%. This clonotype was seen at least ten times. The CDR3 contains 14 residues. Unmatched junction bases numbered 1, after V lost 4 bases and J lost 2 bases. From germline, CDR1 is SGHVS and CDR2 FQNEAQ. Described time point: patch test 2, 6 weeks after DPC sensitization. Treatment reported: therapeutic diphenylcyclopropenone sensitization with weekly scalp DPC.

The sample in question was whole blood, obtained in connection with sensitization to the hapten diphenylcyclopropenone (DPC). The clonotype originates from a middle-aged woman with alopecia areata. Some clones in this sample may be carry-over from other donors' samples. The V gene is TRBV7-8, the J gene TRBJ2-7, with 11 nucleotides matching TRBD2. The CDR3 loop is CASSSLAGAYEQYF. The CDR3 bases are TGTGCCAGCAGCTCACTAGCGGGAGCCTACGAGCAGTACTTC.